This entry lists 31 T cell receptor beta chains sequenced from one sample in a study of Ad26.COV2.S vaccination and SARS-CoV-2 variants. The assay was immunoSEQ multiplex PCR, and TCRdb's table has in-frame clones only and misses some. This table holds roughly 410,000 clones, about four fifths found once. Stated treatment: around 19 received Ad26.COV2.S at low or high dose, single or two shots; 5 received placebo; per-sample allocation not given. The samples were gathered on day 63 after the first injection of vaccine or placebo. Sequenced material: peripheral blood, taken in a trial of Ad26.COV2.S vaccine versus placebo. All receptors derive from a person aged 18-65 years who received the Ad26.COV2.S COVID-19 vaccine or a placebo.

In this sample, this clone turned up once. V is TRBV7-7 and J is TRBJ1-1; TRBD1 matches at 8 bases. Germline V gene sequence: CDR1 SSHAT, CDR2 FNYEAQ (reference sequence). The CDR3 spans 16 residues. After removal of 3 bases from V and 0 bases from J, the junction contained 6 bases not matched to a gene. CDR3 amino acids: CASSFLTGDMNTEAFF. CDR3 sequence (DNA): TGTGCCAGCAGCTTTTTGACAGGGGATATGAACACTGAAGCTTTCTTT.

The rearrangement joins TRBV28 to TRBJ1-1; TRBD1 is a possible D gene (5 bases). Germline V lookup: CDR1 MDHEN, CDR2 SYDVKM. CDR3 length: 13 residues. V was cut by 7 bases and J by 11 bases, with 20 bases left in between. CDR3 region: CASNSGLKRAAFF. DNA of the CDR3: TGTGCCAGCAATTCGGGACTTAAAAGGGCGGCTTTCTTT. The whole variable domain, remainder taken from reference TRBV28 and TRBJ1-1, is DVKVTQSSRYLVKRTGEKVFLECVQDMDHENMFWYRQDPGLGLRLIYFSYDVKMKEKGDIPEGYSVSREKKERFSLILESASTNQTSMYLCASNSGLKRAAFFGQGTRLTVV.

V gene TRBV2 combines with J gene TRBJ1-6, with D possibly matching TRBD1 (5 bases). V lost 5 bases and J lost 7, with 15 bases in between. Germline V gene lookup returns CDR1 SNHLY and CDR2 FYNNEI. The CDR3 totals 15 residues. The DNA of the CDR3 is TGTGCCAGCAGTCCCGACAGCGGCCCAAATTCACCCCTCCACTTT. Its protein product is CASSPDSGPNSPLHF. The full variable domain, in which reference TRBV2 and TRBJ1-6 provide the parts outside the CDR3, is EPEVTQTPSHQVTQMGQEVILRCVPISNHLYFYWYRQILGQKVEFLVSFYNNEISEKSEIFDDQFSVERPDGSNFTLKIRSTKLEDSAMYFCASSPDSGPNSPLHFGNGTRLTVT.

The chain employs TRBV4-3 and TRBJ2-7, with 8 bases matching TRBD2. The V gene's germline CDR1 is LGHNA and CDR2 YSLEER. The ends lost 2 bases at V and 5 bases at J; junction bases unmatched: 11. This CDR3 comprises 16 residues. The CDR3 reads CASSQKPGGEGHEQYF. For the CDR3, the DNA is TGCGCCAGCAGCCAAAAACCCGGGGGGGAGGGCCACGAGCAGTACTTC.

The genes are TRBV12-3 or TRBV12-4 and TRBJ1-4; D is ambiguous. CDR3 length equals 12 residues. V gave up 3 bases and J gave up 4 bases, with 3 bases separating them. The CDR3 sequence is CASSFGNEKLFF. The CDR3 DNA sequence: TGTGCCAGCAGTTTTGGTAATGAAAAACTGTTTTTT.

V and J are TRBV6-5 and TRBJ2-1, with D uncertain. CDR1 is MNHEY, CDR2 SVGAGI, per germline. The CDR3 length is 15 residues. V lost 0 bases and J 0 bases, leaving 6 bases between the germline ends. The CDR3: CASSYSSNSYNEQFF. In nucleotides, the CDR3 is TGTGCCAGCAGTTACTCGTCCAACTCCTACAATGAGCAGTTCTTC.

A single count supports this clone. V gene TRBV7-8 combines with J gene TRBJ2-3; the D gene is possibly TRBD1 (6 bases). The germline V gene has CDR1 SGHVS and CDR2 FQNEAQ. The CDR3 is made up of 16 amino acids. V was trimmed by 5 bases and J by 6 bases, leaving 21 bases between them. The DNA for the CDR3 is TGTGCCAGCAGCACGAACAGGGCCCCTGTCCGGGATACGCAGTATTTT. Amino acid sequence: CASSTNRAPVRDTQYF.

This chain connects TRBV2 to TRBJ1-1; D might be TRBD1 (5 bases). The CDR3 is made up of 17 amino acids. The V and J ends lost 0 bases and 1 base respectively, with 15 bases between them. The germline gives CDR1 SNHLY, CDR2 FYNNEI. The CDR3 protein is CASSEARLGTGNTEAFF. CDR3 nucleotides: TGTGCCAGCAGTGAAGCGCGGTTGGGGACGGGGAACACTGAAGCTTTCTTT.

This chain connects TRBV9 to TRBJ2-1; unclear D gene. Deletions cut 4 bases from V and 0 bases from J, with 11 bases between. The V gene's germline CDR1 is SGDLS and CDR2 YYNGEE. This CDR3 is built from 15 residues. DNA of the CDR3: TGTGCCAGCAGCCAAGGGTCTAGCTCCTACAATGAGCAGTTCTTC. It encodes CASSQGSSSYNEQFF. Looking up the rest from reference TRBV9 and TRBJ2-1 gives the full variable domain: DSGVTQTPKHLITATGQRVTLRCSPRSGDLSVYWYQQSLDQGLQFLIQYYNGEERAKGNILERFSAQQFPDLHSELNLSSLELGDSALYFCASSQGSSSYNEQFFGPGTRLTVL.

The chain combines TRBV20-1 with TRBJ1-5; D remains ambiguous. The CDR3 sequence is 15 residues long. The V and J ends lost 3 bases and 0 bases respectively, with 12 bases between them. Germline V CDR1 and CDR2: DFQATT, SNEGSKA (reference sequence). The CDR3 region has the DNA TGCAGTGCTAGTATCGCAGGAGTTAGCAATCAGCCCCAGCATTTT. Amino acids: CSASIAGVSNQPQHF.

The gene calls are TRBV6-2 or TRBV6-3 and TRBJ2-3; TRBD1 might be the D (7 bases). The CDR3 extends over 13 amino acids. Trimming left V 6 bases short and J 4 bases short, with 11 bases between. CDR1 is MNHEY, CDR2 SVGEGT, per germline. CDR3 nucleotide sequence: TGTGCCAGCAGCCTCAGGGGGGCAGATACGCAGTATTTT. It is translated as CASSLRGADTQYF.

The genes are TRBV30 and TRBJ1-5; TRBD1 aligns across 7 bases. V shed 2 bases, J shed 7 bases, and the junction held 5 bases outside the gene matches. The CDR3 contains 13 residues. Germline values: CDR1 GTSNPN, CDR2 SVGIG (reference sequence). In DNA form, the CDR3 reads TGTGCCTGGAGTCCGACAGGGAGGCAGCCCCAGCATTTT. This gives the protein CAWSPTGRQPQHF.

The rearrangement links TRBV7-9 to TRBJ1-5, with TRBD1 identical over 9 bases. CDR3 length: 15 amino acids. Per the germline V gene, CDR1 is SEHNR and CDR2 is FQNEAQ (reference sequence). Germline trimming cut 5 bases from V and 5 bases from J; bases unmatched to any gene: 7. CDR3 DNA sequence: TGTGCCAGCAGCGGGGGGACAGGGAACCATCAGCCCCAGCATTTT. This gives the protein CASSGGTGNHQPQHF.

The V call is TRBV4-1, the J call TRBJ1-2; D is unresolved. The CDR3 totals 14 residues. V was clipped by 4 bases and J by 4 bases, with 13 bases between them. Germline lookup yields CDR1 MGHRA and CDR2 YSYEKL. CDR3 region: CASSPPAPGYGYTF. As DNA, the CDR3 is TGCGCCAGCAGCCCCCCCGCCCCCGGCTATGGCTACACCTTC.

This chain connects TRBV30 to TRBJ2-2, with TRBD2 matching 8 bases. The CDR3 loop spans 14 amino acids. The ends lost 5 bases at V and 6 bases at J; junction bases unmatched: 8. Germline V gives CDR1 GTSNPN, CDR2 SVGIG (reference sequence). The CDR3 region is CAWGLGLEAGELFF. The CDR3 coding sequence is TGTGCCTGGGGATTGGGACTAGAGGCCGGGGAGCTGTTTTTT.

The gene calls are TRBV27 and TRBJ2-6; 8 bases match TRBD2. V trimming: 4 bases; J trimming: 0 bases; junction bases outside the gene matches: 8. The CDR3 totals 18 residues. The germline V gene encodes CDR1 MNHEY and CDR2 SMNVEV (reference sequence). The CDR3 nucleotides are TGTGCCAGCAGTTCGGGAGGGACTGTGTTCTCTGGGGCCAACGTCCTGACTTTC. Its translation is CASSSGGTVFSGANVLTF.

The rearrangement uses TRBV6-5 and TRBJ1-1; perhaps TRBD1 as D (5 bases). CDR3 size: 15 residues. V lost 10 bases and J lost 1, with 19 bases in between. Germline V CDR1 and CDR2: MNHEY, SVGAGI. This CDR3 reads CATPRPGSENTEAFF. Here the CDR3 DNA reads TGTGCCACTCCACGGCCAGGGTCTGAGAACACTGAAGCTTTCTTT.

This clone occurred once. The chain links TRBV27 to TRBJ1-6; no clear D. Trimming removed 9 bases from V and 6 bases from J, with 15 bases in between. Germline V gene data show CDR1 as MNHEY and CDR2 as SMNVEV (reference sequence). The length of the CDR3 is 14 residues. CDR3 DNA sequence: TGTGCCAGTGCTTTGGCGGGAGTTAATTCACCCCTCCACTTT. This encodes CASALAGVNSPLHF.

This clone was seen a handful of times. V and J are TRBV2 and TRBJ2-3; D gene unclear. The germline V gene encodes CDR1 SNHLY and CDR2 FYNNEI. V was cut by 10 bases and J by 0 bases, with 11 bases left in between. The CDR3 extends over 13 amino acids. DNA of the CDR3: TGTGCCAACTCCCAACAGAGCACAGATACGCAGTATTTT. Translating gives CANSQQSTDTQYF.

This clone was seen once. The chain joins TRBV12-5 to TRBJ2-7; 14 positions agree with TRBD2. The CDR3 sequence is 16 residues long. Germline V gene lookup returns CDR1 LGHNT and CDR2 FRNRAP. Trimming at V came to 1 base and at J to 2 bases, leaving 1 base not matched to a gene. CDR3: CASGLATSGGAYEQYF. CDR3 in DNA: TGTGCTAGTGGTTTGGCGACTAGCGGGGGGGCCTACGAGCAGTACTTC. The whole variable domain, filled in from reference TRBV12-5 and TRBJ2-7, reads DARVTQTPRHKVTEMGQEVTMRCQPILGHNTVFWYRQTMMQGLELLAYFRNRAPLDDSGMPKDRFSAEMPDATLATLKIQPSEPRDSAVYFCASGLATSGGAYEQYFGPGTRLTVT.

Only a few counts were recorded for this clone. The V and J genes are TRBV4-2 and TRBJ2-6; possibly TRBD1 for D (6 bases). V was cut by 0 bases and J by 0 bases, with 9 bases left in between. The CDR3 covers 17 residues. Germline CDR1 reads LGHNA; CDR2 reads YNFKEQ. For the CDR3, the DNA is TGTGCCAGCAGCCAAGATGGGGACAACTCTGGGGCCAACGTCCTGACTTTC. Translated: CASSQDGDNSGANVLTF.

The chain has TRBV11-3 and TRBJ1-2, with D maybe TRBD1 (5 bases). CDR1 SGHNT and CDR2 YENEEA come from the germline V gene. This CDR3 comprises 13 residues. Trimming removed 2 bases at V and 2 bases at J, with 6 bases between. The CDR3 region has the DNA TGTGCCAGCAGCTTAAAGGGGAACTATGGCTACACCTTC. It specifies CASSLKGNYGYTF.

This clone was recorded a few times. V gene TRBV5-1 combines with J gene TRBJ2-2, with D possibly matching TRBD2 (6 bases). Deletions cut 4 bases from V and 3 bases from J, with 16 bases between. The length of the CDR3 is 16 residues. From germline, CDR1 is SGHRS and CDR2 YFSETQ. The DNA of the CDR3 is TGCGCCAGCAGCCCTCCGGCGGGACTGGACACCGGGGAGCTGTTTTTT. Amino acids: CASSPPAGLDTGELFF.

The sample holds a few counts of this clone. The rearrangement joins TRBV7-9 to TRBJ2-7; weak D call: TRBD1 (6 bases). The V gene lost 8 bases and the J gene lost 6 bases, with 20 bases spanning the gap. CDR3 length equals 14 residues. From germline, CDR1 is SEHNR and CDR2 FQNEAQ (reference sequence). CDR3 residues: CASGPPEDRREQYF. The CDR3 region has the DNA TGTGCCAGCGGACCACCCGAAGACAGGCGCGAGCAGTACTTC. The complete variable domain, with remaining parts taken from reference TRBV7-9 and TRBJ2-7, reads DTGVSQNPRHKITKRGQNVTFRCDPISEHNRLYWYRQTLGQGPEFLTYFQNEAQLEKSRLLSDRFSAERPKGSFSTLEIQRTEQGDSAMYLCASGPPEDRREQYFGPGTRLTVT.

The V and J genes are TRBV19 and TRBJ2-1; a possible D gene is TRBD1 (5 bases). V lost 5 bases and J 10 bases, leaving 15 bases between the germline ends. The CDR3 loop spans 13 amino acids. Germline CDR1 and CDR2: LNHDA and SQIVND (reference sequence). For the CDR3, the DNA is TGTGCCAGTAGTTCCTGGGTATGGGGCGAGCAGTTCTTC. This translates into CASSSWVWGEQFF.

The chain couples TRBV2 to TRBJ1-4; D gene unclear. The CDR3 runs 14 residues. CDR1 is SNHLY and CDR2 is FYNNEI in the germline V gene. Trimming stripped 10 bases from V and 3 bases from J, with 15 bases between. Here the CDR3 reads CATSVAVSNEKLFF. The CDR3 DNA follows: TGTGCCACTTCAGTAGCGGTTTCTAATGAAAAACTGTTTTTT.

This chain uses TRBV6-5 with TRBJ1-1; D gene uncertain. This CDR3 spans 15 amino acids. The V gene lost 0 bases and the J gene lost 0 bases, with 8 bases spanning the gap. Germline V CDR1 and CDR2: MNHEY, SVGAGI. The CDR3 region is CASSYSRALNTEAFF. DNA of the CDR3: TGTGCCAGCAGTTACTCAAGGGCGTTGAACACTGAAGCTTTCTTT.

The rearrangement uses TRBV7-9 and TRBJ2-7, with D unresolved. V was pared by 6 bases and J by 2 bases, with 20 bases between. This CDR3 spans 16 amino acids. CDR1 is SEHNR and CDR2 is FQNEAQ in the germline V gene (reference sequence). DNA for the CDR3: TGTGCCAGCAGTCCACCCCGGGTCAAAAGCACCTACGAGCAGTACTTC. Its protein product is CASSPPRVKSTYEQYF.

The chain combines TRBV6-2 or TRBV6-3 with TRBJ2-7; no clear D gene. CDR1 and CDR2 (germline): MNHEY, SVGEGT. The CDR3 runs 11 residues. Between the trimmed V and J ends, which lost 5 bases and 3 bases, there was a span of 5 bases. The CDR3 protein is CASSVDYEQYF. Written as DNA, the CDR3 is TGTGCCAGCAGTGTAGACTACGAGCAGTACTTC.

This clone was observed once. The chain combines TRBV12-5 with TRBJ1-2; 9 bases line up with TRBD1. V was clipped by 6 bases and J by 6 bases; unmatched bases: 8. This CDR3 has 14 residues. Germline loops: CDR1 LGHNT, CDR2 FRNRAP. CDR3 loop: CASGPSWTGDGYTF. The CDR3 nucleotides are TGTGCTAGTGGGCCCTCTTGGACAGGGGATGGCTACACCTTC.

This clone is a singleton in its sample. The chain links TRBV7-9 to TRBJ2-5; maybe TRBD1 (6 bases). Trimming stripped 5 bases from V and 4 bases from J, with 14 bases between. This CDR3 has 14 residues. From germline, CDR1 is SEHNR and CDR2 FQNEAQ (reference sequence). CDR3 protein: CASSANRDTETQYF. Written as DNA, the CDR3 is TGTGCCAGCAGCGCCAACCGGGACACAGAGACCCAGTACTTC.